This T cell receptor beta chain is from a study of cytomegalovirus exposure and HLA in healthy donors. V lost 4 bases and J lost 5; bases outside the gene matches: 2. Germline V gene lookup returns CDR1 SGHRS and CDR2 YFSETQ. CDR3 length: 14 amino acids. The protocol was immunoSEQ multiplex PCR, while the TCRdb copy is restricted to in-frame clones and leaves out a portion. The sample records 110,000 or so clones, 88% being singletons. The chain uses TRBV5-1 and TRBJ1-4, with 10 bases identical to TRBD1. The sample was PBMCs. This receptor was taken from a woman between 18 and 29 years old in good health and CMV-seronegative. CDR3 nucleotide sequence: TGCGCCAGCAGCCCGGGACAGGGGAATGAAAAACTGTTTTTT. Its protein product is CASSPGQGNEKLFF. Full variable domain (rest looked up from reference TRBV5-1 and TRBJ1-4): KAGVTQTPRYLIKTRGQQVTLSCSPISGHRSVSWYQQTPGQGLQFLFEYFSETQRNKGNFPGRFSGRQFSNSRSEMNVSTLELGDSALYLCASSPGQGNEKLFFGSGTQLSVL.